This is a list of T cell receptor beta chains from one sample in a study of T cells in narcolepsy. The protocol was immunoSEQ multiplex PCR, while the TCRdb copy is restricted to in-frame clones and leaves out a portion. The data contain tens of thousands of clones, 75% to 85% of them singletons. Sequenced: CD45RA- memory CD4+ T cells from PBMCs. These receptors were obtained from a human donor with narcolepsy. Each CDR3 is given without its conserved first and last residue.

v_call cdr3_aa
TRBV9 ASSHHRDLAYNEQF
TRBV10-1 ASSEGGSSTDTQY
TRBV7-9 ASSSGRDKFGYEQY
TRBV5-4 ASSLNRGGGANVLT
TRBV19 ASSDSRGLSNQLQH
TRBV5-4 ASSGLGQGRDNEQF
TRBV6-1 ASRPREGNYGYT
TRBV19 ASKKGPNNYGYT
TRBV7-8 ASSLRRVTEAF
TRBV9 ASSVQGDLGGYT
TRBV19 ASSRNRGLDQPQH
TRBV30 AWSGDRNEAF
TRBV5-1 ASSLGWGDRTYGYT
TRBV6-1 ASSEMGALGQPQH
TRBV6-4 ASSAGGAPGETQY